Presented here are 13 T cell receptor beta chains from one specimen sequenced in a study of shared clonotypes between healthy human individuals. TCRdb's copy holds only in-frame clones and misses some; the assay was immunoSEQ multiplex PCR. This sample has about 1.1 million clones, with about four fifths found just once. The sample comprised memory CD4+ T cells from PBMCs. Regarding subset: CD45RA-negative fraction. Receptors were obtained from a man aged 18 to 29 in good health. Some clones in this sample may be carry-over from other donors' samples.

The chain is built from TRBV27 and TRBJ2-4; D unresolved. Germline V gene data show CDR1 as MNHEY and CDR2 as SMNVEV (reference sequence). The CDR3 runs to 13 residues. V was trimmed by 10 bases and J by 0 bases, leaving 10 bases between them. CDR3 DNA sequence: TGTGCCACCCGGTTGTTAGCCAAAAACATTCAGTACTTC. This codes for CATRLLAKNIQYF.

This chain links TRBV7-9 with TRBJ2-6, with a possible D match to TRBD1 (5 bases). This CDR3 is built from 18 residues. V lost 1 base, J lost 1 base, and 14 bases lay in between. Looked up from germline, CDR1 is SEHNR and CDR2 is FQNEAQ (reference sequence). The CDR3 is CASSLGAQAVSGANVLTF. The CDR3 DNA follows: TGTGCCAGCAGCTTAGGAGCACAGGCGGTATCTGGGGCCAACGTCCTGACTTTC.

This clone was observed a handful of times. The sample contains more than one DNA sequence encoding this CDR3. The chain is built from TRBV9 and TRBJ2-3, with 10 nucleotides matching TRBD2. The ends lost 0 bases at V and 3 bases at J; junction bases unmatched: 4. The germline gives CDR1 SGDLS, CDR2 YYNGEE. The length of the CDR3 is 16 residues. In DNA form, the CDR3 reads TGTGCCAGCAGCGTAGGACTAGCGGGCCCTACAGATACGCAGTATTTT. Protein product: CASSVGLAGPTDTQYF.

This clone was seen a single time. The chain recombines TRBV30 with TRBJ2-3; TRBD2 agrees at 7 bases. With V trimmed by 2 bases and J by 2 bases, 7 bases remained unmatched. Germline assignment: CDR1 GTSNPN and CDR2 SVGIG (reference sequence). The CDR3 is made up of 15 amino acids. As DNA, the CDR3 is TGTGCCTGGAGTCCCCTAAGCGGGGCCACAGATACGCAGTATTTT. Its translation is CAWSPLSGATDTQYF.

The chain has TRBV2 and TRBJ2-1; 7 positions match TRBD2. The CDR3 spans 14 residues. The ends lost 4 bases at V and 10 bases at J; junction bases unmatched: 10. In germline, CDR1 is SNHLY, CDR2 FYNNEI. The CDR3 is CASSGLAETSEQFF. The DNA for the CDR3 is TGTGCCAGCAGTGGGCTAGCGGAGACCTCGGAGCAGTTCTTC.

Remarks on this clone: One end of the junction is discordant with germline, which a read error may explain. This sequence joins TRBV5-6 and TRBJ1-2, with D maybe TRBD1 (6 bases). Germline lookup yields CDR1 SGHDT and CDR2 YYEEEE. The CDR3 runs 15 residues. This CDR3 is CASSLTGTSNYGYTF. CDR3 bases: TGTGCCAGCAGCTTGACCGGGACATCTAATTATGGCTACACCTTC.

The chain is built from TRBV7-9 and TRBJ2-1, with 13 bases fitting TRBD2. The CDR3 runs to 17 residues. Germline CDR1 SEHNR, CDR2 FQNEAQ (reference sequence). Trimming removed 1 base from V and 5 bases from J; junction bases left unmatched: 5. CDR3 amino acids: CASSLEGLAGIDNEQFF. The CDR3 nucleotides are TGTGCCAGCAGCTTAGAGGGACTAGCGGGGATAGACAATGAGCAGTTCTTC.

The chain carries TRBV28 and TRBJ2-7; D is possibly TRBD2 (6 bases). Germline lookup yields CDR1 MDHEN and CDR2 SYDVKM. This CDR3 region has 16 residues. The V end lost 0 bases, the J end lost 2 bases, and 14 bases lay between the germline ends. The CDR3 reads CASSLWWDGGTYEQYF. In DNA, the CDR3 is TGTGCCAGCAGTTTATGGTGGGACGGAGGGACCTACGAGCAGTACTTC.

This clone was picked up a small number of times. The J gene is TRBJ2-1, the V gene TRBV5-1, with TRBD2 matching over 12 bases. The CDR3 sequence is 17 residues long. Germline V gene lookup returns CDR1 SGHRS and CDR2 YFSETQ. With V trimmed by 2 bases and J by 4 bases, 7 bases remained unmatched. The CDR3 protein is CASSFATSGRRYNEQFF. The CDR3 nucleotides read TGCGCCAGCAGCTTCGCGACTAGCGGGAGACGGTACAATGAGCAGTTCTTC.

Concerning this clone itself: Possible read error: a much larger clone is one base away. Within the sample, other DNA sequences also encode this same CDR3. The CDR3 loop reads CASSLAGASYEQYF. DNA of the CDR3: TGCGCCAGCAGCTTGGCAGGGGCCTCCTACGAGCAGTACTTC. This chain links TRBV5-1 with TRBJ2-7, with a weak D call TRBD1 (6 bases). The CDR3 has 14 residues. The germline V gene encodes CDR1 SGHRS and CDR2 YFSETQ. Deletions cut 0 bases from V and 0 bases from J, with 7 bases between. The full variable domain, rest sourced from reference TRBV5-1 and TRBJ2-7, is KAGVTQTPRYLIKTRGQQVTLSCSPISGHRSVSWYQQTPGQGLQFLFEYFSETQRNKGNFPGRFSGRQFSNSRSEMNVSTLELGDSALYLCASSLAGASYEQYFGPGTRLTVT.

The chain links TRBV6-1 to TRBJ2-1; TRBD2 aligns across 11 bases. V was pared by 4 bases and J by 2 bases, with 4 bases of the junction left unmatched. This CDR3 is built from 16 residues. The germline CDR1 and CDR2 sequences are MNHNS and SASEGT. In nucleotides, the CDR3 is TGTGCCAGCAGTGCGCCGGGACTAGCGGCCTACAATGAGCAGTTCTTC. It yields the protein CASSAPGLAAYNEQFF.

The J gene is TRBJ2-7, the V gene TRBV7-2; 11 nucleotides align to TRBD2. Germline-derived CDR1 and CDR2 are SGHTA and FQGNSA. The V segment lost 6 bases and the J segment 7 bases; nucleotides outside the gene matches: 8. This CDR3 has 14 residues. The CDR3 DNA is TGTGCCAGCAGGGTAACTAGCGGGAGCAATGAGCAGTACTTC. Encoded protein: CASRVTSGSNEQYF.

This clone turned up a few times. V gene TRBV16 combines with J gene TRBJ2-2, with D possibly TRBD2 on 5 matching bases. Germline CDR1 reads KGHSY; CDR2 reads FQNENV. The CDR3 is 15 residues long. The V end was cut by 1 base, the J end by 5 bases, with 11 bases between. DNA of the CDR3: TGTGCCAGCAGCCAATGGAGTCGGGGTACCGGGGAGCTGTTTTTT. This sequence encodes CASSQWSRGTGELFF.